This section outlines one TCR beta chain sequence together with its context. The ends lost 0 bases at V and 7 bases at J; junction bases unmatched: 7. The CDR3 is 15 residues long. CDR1 is SGHRS, CDR2 YFSETQ, per germline. The data were obtained in a study of blood T cell repertoires in COVID-19. Looking at the study overall: PBMCs, B-cell-depleted T cells, or T cells provided the cDNA or gDNA that made up the material.

The protocol was immunoSEQ multiplex PCR, while the TCRdb copy is restricted to in-frame clones and leaves out a portion. Seen here are approximately 250,000 clones, roughly 91% observed once, and the top ten hold 4.1%. The sample consisted of PBMCs or T cells enriched from blood (not recorded which). The sequence was obtained from a woman in her twenties or thirties who had recovered from COVID-19. This chain links TRBV5-1 with TRBJ2-1; 7 nucleotides match TRBD2. The CDR3 sequence is CASSLARREWNEQFF. The CDR3 bases are TGCGCCAGCAGCTTGGCTCGGCGGGAGTGGAATGAGCAGTTCTTC.